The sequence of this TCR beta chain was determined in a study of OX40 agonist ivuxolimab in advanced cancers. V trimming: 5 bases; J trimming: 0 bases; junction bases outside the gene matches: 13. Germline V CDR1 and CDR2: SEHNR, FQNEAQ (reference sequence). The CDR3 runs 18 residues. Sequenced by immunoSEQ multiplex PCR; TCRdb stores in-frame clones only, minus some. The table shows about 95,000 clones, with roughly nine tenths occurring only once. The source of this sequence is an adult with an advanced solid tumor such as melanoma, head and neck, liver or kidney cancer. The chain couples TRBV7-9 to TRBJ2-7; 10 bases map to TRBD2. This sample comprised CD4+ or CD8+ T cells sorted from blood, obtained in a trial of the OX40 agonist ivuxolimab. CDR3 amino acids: CASSEDSWTSGFSYEQYF. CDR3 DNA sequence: TGTGCCAGCAGCGAGGACTCTTGGACTAGCGGTTTCTCCTACGAGCAGTACTTC.